The 12 T cell receptor beta chains presented below share a single source sample, sequenced in a study of cytomegalovirus exposure and HLA in healthy donors. The PCR made use of 60 Vbeta and 13 Jbeta primers. Clones were sequenced by immunoSEQ multiplex PCR, and TCRdb holds only the in-frame ones, with some missing. The sample lists approximately 210,000 clones; 87% were seen once. The sample comprised PBMCs. The receptors shown here come from a man aged 25 to 45 in good health and CMV-seronegative.

The V call is TRBV19, the J call TRBJ2-5; 8 bases agree with TRBD1. The CDR3 runs to 15 residues. J gave up 4 bases and V 3 bases, and 7 bases lay outside the gene matches. Germline-derived CDR1 and CDR2 are LNHDA and SQIVND (reference sequence). This chain's CDR3 is CASSIGAGGRETQYF. The CDR3 nucleotides are TGTGCCAGTAGTATTGGGGCAGGGGGCCGAGAGACCCAGTACTTC.

CDR3 region: CASRDRGRYGYTF. CDR3 in DNA: TGTGCCAGCAGGGACAGGGGAAGGTATGGCTACACCTTC. The rearrangement joins TRBV28 to TRBJ1-2; TRBD1 aligns across 9 bases. The V gene end was trimmed by 6 bases and the J gene end by 5 bases; junction bases not matched to a gene: 4. Germline V gives CDR1 MDHEN, CDR2 SYDVKM. CDR3 length: 13 residues.

V is TRBV7-6 and J is TRBJ2-1, with TRBD2 matching 7 bases. This CDR3 is built from 16 residues. Germline CDR1 is SGHVS and CDR2 is FNYEAQ. V dropped 5 bases and J dropped 3; count of bases not matched to a gene: 10. The CDR3 DNA reads as TGTGCCAGCAGCCCATGGATCGGGGGGATCTACAATGAGCAGTTCTTC. Its translation is CASSPWIGGIYNEQFF.

This chain connects TRBV4-1 to TRBJ2-3; 8 nucleotides align to TRBD2. V lost 4 bases, J lost 6 bases, and 15 bases stayed unmatched. Germline V gives CDR1 MGHRA, CDR2 YSYEKL. The CDR3 has 17 amino acids. Here the CDR3 DNA reads TGCGCCAGCAGCCCCCGGGGGTCTAGCGGGTCCCCGGATACGCAGTATTTT. This translates into CASSPRGSSGSPDTQYF.

The chain is built from TRBV9 and TRBJ2-2, with D possibly TRBD2 on 5 matching bases. V gave up 6 bases and J gave up 6 bases, with 33 bases separating them. Germline lookup yields CDR1 SGDLS and CDR2 YYNGEE. This CDR3 comprises 20 residues. CDR3 sequence reads: CASNVAPGIHPNTGSGELFF. The CDR3 DNA follows: TGTGCCAGCAACGTGGCCCCGGGAATCCACCCTAACACCGGGTCCGGGGAGCTGTTTTTT.

This clone appeared a single time. V is TRBV6-5 and J is TRBJ2-1, with D perhaps matching TRBD1 (5 bases). The CDR3 is 14 amino acids. V gave up 5 bases and J gave up 5 bases, with 13 bases separating them. Per the germline V gene, CDR1 is MNHEY and CDR2 is SVGAGI. The CDR3 here is CASSRPGSNNEQFF. In nucleotides, the CDR3 is TGTGCCAGCAGTCGCCCAGGGTCCAACAATGAGCAGTTCTTC.

This clone was observed a single time. The rearrangement joins TRBV28 to TRBJ1-4, with 9 bases matching TRBD1. The germline V gene encodes CDR1 MDHEN and CDR2 SYDVKM. V shed 3 bases, J shed 8 bases, and the junction held 10 bases outside the gene matches. The CDR3 is 16 residues long. In DNA, the CDR3 is TGTGCCAGCAGTTTCCTACAGGGGGCGGTTGGCGAAAAACTGTTTTTT. Its protein product is CASSFLQGAVGEKLFF.

This rearrangement joins TRBV6-4 to TRBJ2-1; the match to TRBD2 covers 11 bases. CDR1 and CDR2 (germline): MRHNA, SNTAGT. V dropped 5 bases and J dropped 4; count of bases not matched to a gene: 4. The CDR3 sequence is 15 residues long. This chain's CDR3 is CASSWLAGGYNEQFF. CDR3 coding DNA: TGTGCCAGCAGTTGGCTAGCGGGGGGATACAATGAGCAGTTCTTC.

This chain joins TRBV7-2 and TRBJ2-7; 12 nucleotides agree with TRBD1. This CDR3 comprises 16 residues. Germline CDR1 and CDR2: SGHTA and FQGNSA. The V segment lost 5 bases and the J segment 3 bases; nucleotides outside the gene matches: 8. The CDR3, as DNA: TGTGCCAGCAGCCAATCCGGGACAGGGGGCGGCTACGAGCAGTACTTC. This gives the protein CASSQSGTGGGYEQYF.

The rearrangement links TRBV28 to TRBJ2-7; 9 bases align to TRBD1. With 8 bases clipped from V and 5 bases from J, the junction kept 7 bases outside the gene matches. The CDR3 runs to 13 residues. From germline, CDR1 is MDHEN and CDR2 SYDVKM. The CDR3, as DNA: TGTGCCAGCGGTGGACAGGGGAGTCACGAGCAGTACTTC. It yields the protein CASGGQGSHEQYF.

A single count supports this clone. The J gene is TRBJ1-1, the V gene TRBV29-1; D perhaps matches TRBD1 (5 bases). The CDR3 is made up of 11 amino acids. Germline V gene data show CDR1 as SQVTM and CDR2 as ANQGSEA. V dropped 5 bases and J dropped 7 bases, with 11 bases sitting between them. The CDR3 region has the DNA TGCAGCGTTCAGGGTTTGGGTGAAGCTTTCTTT. Its translation is CSVQGLGEAFF.

V and J are TRBV29-1 and TRBJ2-7; 9 nucleotides line up with TRBD2. V gave up 2 bases and J gave up 3 bases; unmatched junction bases: 2. This CDR3 has 13 amino acids. Germline V gives CDR1 SQVTM, CDR2 ANQGSEA. In DNA form, the CDR3 reads TGCAGCGTTGAACCAGCGGGAGGCTACGAGCAGTACTTC. Residues: CSVEPAGGYEQYF.